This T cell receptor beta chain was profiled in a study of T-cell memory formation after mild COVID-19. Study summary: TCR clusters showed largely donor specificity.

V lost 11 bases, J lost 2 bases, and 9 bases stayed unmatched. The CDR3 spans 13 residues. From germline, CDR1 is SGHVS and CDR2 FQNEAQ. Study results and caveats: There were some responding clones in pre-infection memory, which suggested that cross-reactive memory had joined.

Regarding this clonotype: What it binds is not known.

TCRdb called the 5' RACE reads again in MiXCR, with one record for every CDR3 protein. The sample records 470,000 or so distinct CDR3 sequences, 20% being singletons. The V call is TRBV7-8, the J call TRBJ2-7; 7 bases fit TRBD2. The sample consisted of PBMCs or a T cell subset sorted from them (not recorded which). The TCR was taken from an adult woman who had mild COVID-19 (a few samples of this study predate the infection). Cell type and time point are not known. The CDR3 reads CASSGGYPYEQYF. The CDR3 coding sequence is TGTGCCTCCTCGGGAGGCTACCCCTACGAGCAGTACTTC.